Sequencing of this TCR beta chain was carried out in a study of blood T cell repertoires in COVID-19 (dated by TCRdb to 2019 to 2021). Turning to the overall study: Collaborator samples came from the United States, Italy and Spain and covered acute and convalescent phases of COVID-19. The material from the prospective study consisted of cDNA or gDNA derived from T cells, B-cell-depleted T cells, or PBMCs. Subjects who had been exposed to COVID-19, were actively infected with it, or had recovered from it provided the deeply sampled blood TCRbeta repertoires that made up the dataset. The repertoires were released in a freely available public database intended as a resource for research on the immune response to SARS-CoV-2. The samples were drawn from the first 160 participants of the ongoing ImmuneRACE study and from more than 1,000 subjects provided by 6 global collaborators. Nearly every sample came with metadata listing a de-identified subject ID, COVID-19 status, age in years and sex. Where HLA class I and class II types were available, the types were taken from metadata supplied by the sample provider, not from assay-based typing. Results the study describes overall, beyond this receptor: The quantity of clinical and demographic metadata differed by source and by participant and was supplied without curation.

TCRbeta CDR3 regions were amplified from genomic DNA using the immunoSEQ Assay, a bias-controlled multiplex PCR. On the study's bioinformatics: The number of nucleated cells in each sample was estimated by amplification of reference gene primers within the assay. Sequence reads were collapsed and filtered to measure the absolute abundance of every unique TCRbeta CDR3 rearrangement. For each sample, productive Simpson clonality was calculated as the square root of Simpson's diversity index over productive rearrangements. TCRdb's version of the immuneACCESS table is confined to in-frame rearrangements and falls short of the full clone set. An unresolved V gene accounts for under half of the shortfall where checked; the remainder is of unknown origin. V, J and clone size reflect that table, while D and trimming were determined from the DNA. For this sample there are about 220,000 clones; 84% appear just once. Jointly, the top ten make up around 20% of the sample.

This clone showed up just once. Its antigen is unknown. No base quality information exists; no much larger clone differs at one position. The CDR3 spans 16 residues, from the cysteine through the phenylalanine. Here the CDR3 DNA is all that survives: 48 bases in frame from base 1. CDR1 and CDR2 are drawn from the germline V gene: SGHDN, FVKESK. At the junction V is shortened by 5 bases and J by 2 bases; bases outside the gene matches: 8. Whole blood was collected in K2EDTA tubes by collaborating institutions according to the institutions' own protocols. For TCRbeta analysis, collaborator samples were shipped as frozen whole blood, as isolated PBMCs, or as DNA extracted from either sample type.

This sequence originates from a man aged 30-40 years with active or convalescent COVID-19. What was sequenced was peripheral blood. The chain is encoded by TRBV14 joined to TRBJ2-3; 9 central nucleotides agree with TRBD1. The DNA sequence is TGTGCCAGCAGCAGGACAGGGGATTGGGACACAGATACGCAGTATTTT. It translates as CASSRTGDWDTDTQYF.